The T cell receptor (beta chain) described here comes from a study of monozygotic twins with inflammatory bowel disease. Study-wide results and limits: Patient-specific immunosuppressive treatments may have made repertoires more variable.

Of note for this clonotype: Its cognate antigen is unknown.

The authors isolated total RNA from whole blood without sorting T cells. The germline V gene encodes CDR1 DFQATT and CDR2 SNEGSKA (reference sequence). This CDR3 has 15 residues. TCRdb reprocessed the 5' RACE reads and stores each CDR3 protein as one record, lacking DNA. This listing includes hundreds of thousands of distinct CDR3 sequences. The chain uses TRBV20-1 and TRBJ2-4; as DNA is missing, the TRBD1 call by TCRdb cannot be tested. The sample consisted of blood. The origin of this receptor is a human donor with ulcerative colitis or Crohn's disease, or a healthy co-twin of an affected twin (not recorded which). CDR3 loop: CSARHSQGGGNIQYF.